The next 26 T cell receptor beta chains were all read from a single sample in a study of blood T cells in healthy people across ages. With a J-beta primer mix and a sample-barcoded 5' primer, a second PCR ran about 7 to 12 cycles. Using its own MiXCR run on the 5' RACE reads, TCRdb lists one record per CDR3 protein. This table has 1.8 million or so distinct CDR3 sequences, 35% to 50% appearing once. What was sequenced was blood. The receptors originated from a human donor in good health.

The V and J genes are TRBV20-1 and TRBJ2-3; perhaps TRBD2 as D (6 bases). Germline V gene sequence: CDR1 DFQATT, CDR2 SNEGSKA (reference sequence). The CDR3 is 15 amino acids. V was clipped by 4 bases and J by 0 bases, with 14 bases between them. CDR3 bases: TGCAGTGCTATCGGAGGGACCTATAGCACAGATACGCAGTATTTT. It codes for CSAIGGTYSTDTQYF.

In its sample, this clonotype was seen a few times. This chain connects TRBV24-1 to TRBJ2-3, with D tentatively TRBD1 (6 bases). Looked up from germline, CDR1 is KGHDR and CDR2 is SFDVKD. CDR3 length equals 15 residues. Trimming took off 4 bases at V and 5 bases at J, with 15 bases between the two ends. CDR3: CATSDSRQEGDTQYF. CDR3 DNA: TGTGCCACCAGTGACTCAAGACAGGAAGGAGATACGCAGTATTTT.

This clonotype was seen a few times. The rearrangement joins TRBV7-9 to TRBJ2-1; D might be TRBD2 (5 bases). Germline CDR1 and CDR2: SEHNR and FQNEAQ (reference sequence). Trimming pared 0 bases from V and 5 bases from J, leaving 11 bases between. CDR3 length equals 15 residues. The CDR3 region has the DNA TGTGCCAGCAGCTTAGCGTTCGGGGAGAACAATGAGCAGTTCTTC. The encoded protein is CASSLAFGENNEQFF. The variable domain in full, completed from reference TRBV7-9 and TRBJ2-1, reads DTGVSQNPRHKITKRGQNVTFRCDPISEHNRLYWYRQTLGQGPEFLTYFQNEAQLEKSRLLSDRFSAERPKGSFSTLEIQRTEQGDSAMYLCASSLAFGENNEQFFGPGTRLTVL.

This chain connects TRBV20-1 to TRBJ2-5, with D possibly called TRBD1 or TRBD2 (5 bases each). Trimming took 3 bases from V and 5 from J, leaving 16 bases between them. Germline CDR1 DFQATT, CDR2 SNEGSKA (reference sequence). This CDR3 has 14 amino acids. In nucleotides, the CDR3 is TGCAGTGCTAGCCCCCCGGGGCGGGCGGAGACCCAGTACTTC. Amino acid sequence: CSASPPGRAETQYF.

The CDR3 DNA sequence: TGCAGCGTTTATACAGGGGAAGTCTATGGCTACACCTTC. It yields the protein CSVYTGEVYGYTF. The chain is built from TRBV29-1 and TRBJ1-2; 7 bases are shared with TRBD1. CDR1 and CDR2 from the germline V gene are SQVTM and ANQGSEA. V was pared by 5 bases and J by 4 bases, with 7 bases of the junction left unmatched. CDR3 length equals 13 residues. Looking up the rest from reference TRBV29-1 and TRBJ1-2 gives the full variable domain: SAVISQKPSRDICQRGTSLTIQCQVDSQVTMMFWYRQQPGQSLTLIATANQGSEATYESGFVIDKFPISRPNLTFSTLTVSNMSPEDSSIYLCSVYTGEVYGYTFGSGTRLTVV.

The rearrangement joins TRBV6-2 or TRBV6-3 to TRBJ2-7; D possibly corresponds to TRBD2 (6 bases). The V gene lost 6 bases and the J gene lost 5 bases, with 17 bases spanning the gap. Germline V lookup: CDR1 MNHEY, CDR2 SVGEGT. The CDR3 loop spans 14 amino acids. CDR3 coding DNA: TGTGCCAGCAGGAGTGCGATCCCGGGGGACGAGCAGTACTTC. Protein sequence: CASRSAIPGDEQYF.

The rearrangement joins TRBV11-2 to TRBJ2-3; D remains unclear. The length of the CDR3 is 14 residues. The germline V gene has CDR1 SGHAT and CDR2 FQNNGV. Trimming cost V 8 bases and J 6 bases, with 18 bases left between them. The CDR3: CASWTTEFADTQYF. In DNA, the CDR3 is TGTGCCAGCTGGACCACTGAATTCGCTGATACGCAGTATTTT.

This rearrangement joins TRBV12-3 or TRBV12-4 to TRBJ1-6, with 8 nucleotides matching TRBD1. After removal of 5 bases from V and 10 bases from J, the junction contained 7 bases not matched to a gene. CDR3 length equals 14 residues. CDR3 protein: CASSPGQGWSPLHF. In nucleotides, the CDR3 is TGTGCCAGCAGTCCTGGACAGGGCTGGTCACCCCTCCACTTT.

The chain combines TRBV15 with TRBJ1-5; TRBD1 aligns across 7 bases. The CDR3 runs to 16 residues. V lost 4 bases and J lost 5; bases outside the gene matches: 11. Germline V gene sequence: CDR1 LNHNV, CDR2 YYDKDF (reference sequence). The CDR3 protein is CATSTLRDRRDQPQHF. CDR3 DNA: TGTGCCACCAGCACATTACGGGACAGACGAGATCAGCCCCAGCATTTT.

This clonotype appeared a few times. The chain carries TRBV12-3 or TRBV12-4 and TRBJ1-2, with D possibly being TRBD1 (5 bases). This CDR3 is built from 17 residues. The V end lost 6 bases, the J end lost 5 bases, and 25 bases lay between the germline ends. The CDR3 DNA follows: TGTGCCAGCAGCCAAGCAGGGCAGTCGGGGCCATATTATGGCTACACCTTC. It encodes CASSQAGQSGPYYGYTF.

The chain uses TRBV6-1 and TRBJ2-5, with D hard to call. The V and J ends lost 8 bases and 5 bases respectively, with 24 bases between them. This CDR3 region has 16 residues. CDR1 MNHNS and CDR2 SASEGT come from the germline V gene. CDR3: CASLIRLSRAWETQYF. Written as DNA, the CDR3 is TGTGCCAGCCTTATTAGACTGAGTAGGGCATGGGAGACCCAGTACTTC.

For this clonotype: The germline gene is not matched at one end of the junction; a read error may be the cause. V gene TRBV7-7 combines with J gene TRBJ2-1; TRBD1 agrees at 11 bases. The CDR3 consists of 13 residues. Germline V gives CDR1 SSHAT, CDR2 FNYEAQ (reference sequence). The CDR3 DNA sequence: TGTGCTAGCAGCTTGGACAGGGGGCATGAGCAGTTCTTC. Residues: CASSLDRGHEQFF.

This clonotype was seen more than once but under ten times. The chain links TRBV20-1 to TRBJ2-7, with D unclear. Germline V gene data show CDR1 as DFQATT and CDR2 as SNEGSKA (reference sequence). The CDR3 has 13 amino acids. The germline V and J ends were trimmed by 4 bases and 4 bases, with 14 bases remaining between them. CDR3 DNA: TGCAGTGCTACCCCTCGGGCCTCGTACGAGCAGTACTTC. It specifies CSATPRASYEQYF.

This clonotype was observed a handful of times. The genes are TRBV27 and TRBJ2-5, with D possibly being TRBD1 (5 bases). The length of the CDR3 is 16 residues. V dropped 5 bases and J dropped 2 bases, with 18 bases sitting between them. CDR1 is MNHEY, CDR2 SMNVEV, per germline (reference sequence). The CDR3: CASSHVGADRQETQYF. CDR3 sequence (DNA): TGTGCCAGCAGTCATGTTGGAGCCGACAGACAAGAGACCCAGTACTTC.

On this clonotype itself: Being one base from a much bigger clone, this may be a read error. The genes are TRBV7-2 and TRBJ2-3; D remains ambiguous. The CDR3 runs to 15 residues. V was trimmed by 4 bases and J by 4 bases, leaving 15 bases between them. Germline V CDR1 and CDR2: SGHTA, FQGNSA. The CDR3 nucleotides are TGTGCCAGCAGCTCCTCACCCGGCTTCGCAGATACGCAGTATTTT. This translates into CASSSSPGFADTQYF.

The chain employs TRBV20-1 and TRBJ1-2; no definite D call. Between the trimmed V and J ends, which lost 6 bases and 8 bases, there was a span of 31 bases. The CDR3 loop spans 17 amino acids. The germline V gene encodes CDR1 DFQATT and CDR2 SNEGSKA (reference sequence). CDR3 sequence: CSAPAPWLSIGEGGYTF. The DNA of the CDR3 is TGCAGTGCCCCGGCCCCTTGGTTATCTATTGGGGAAGGGGGCTACACCTTC.

The table lists this clonotype with a few counts. V usage is TRBV7-9 and J usage is TRBJ2-5; the D gene is possibly TRBD1 (7 bases). The better agreement between TRBJ2-7 and the DNA end casts doubt on the J call. CDR3 length: 14 amino acids. The germline V gene has CDR1 SEHNR and CDR2 FQNEAQ (reference sequence). The CDR3 here is CASSVAGQNYEQYF. In DNA form, the CDR3 reads TGTGCCAGCAGCGTGGCGGGACAGAACTACGAGCAGTACTTC.

This clonotype turned up a few times. V gene TRBV4-3 combines with J gene TRBJ2-5; D is possibly TRBD1 or TRBD2 (5 bases each). CDR1 is LGHNA, CDR2 YSLEER, per germline. The CDR3 runs to 16 residues. Trimming took 0 bases from V and 1 from J, leaving 12 bases between them. CDR3 sequence: CASSQDEWGSQETQYF. The CDR3 region has the DNA TGCGCCAGCAGCCAAGACGAGTGGGGGTCCCAAGAGACCCAGTACTTC.

The chain couples TRBV7-7 to TRBJ2-1; D is undetermined. The CDR3 runs 14 residues. Trimming cost V 2 bases and J 3 bases, with 8 bases left between them. Germline lookup yields CDR1 SSHAT and CDR2 FNYEAQ (reference sequence). CDR3 in DNA: TGTGCCAGCAGCTTATCGCTAGACTACAATGAGCAGTTCTTC. Its translation is CASSLSLDYNEQFF. The full variable domain, with the rest looked up from reference TRBV7-7 and TRBJ2-1, is GAGVSQSPRYKVTKRGQDVTLRCDPISSHATLYWYQQALGQGPEFLTYFNYEAQPDKSGLPSDRFSAERPEGSISTLTIQRTEQRDSAMYRCASSLSLDYNEQFFGPGTRLTVL.

This clonotype was observed a handful of times. The chain links TRBV4-1 to TRBJ1-2; D not resolved. V was shortened by 7 bases and J by 0 bases, with 12 bases between the two germline ends. CDR1 and CDR2 (germline): MGHRA, YSYEKL. The CDR3 totals 14 residues. The CDR3, as DNA: TGCGCCAGCACCCCAGTAGTCGCTAACTATGGCTACACCTTC. This gives the protein CASTPVVANYGYTF.

In its sample, this clonotype was seen a few times. The chain uses TRBV5-1 and TRBJ2-1, with D unclear. V lost 4 bases and J 7 bases, leaving 15 bases between the germline ends. The CDR3 is made up of 14 amino acids. Germline loops: CDR1 SGHRS, CDR2 YFSETQ. The CDR3 DNA is TGCGCCAGCAGCCTAATCGATACACTTAATGAGCAGTTCTTC. It encodes CASSLIDTLNEQFF.

The gene calls are TRBV7-2 and TRBJ2-7; the D is unclear. From germline, CDR1 is SGHTA and CDR2 FQGNSA. This CDR3 contains 15 residues. Trimming stripped 1 base from V and 3 bases from J, with 13 bases between. The CDR3 protein is CASSLGATRDYEQYF. The CDR3 nucleotides are TGTGCCAGCAGCTTAGGGGCCACCCGTGACTACGAGCAGTACTTC.

The CDR3 sequence: CAISEGLAKNIQYF. As DNA, the CDR3 is TGTGCCATCAGTGAGGGTTTGGCCAAAAACATTCAGTACTTC. The chain employs TRBV10-3 and TRBJ2-4; D unresolved. Germline V gene lookup returns CDR1 ENHRY and CDR2 SYGVKD. CDR3 size: 14 residues. The V end lost 2 bases, the J end lost 1 base, and 6 bases lay between the germline ends.

The chain uses TRBV4-3 and TRBJ2-7, with 10 bases identical to TRBD1. The germline gives CDR1 LGHNA, CDR2 YSLEER. The CDR3 has 15 residues. The J segment lost 4 bases and the V segment lost 1 base, leaving 4 bases of the junction unmatched. The CDR3 loop is CASSQAPGQGYEQYF. DNA of the CDR3: TGCGCCAGCAGCCAAGCTCCGGGACAGGGGTACGAGCAGTACTTC.

This clonotype was counted between two and nine times. V gene TRBV29-1 combines with J gene TRBJ2-7, with 9 bases aligning to TRBD1. In germline, CDR1 is SQVTM, CDR2 ANQGSEA. The junction had 7 bases not matched to a gene; V was cut back by 5 bases and J by 5 bases. This CDR3 region has 13 residues. CDR3 sequence (DNA): TGCAGCGTTTCCGGGACAGGGAGAAACGAGCAGTACTTC. Encoded protein: CSVSGTGRNEQYF.

This clonotype was seen a few times. The chain employs TRBV7-2 and TRBJ2-5, with D perhaps being TRBD1 or TRBD2 (5 bases each). Germline V gene lookup returns CDR1 SGHTA and CDR2 FQGNSA. Trimming removed 8 bases at V and 5 bases at J, with 21 bases between. The CDR3 covers 15 residues. The CDR3 region has the DNA TGTGCCAGCGGGTATGGGGCAGGGAGAGGGGAGACCCAGTACTTC. Amino acid sequence: CASGYGAGRGETQYF.